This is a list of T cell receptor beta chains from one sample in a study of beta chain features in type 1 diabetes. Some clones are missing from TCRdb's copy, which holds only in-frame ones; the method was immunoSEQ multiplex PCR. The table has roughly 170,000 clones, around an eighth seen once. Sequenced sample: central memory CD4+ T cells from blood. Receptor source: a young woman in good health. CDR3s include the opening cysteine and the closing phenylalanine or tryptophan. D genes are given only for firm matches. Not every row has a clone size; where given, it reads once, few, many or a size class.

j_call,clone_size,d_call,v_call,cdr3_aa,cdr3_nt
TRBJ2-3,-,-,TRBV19,CASSPQGGTDTQYF,TGTGCCAGTAGCCCCCAAGGGGGCACAGATACGCAGTATTTT
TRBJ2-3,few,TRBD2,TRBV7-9,CASSTGTSGGDTQYF,TGTGCCAGCAGCACCGGGACTAGCGGGGGGGATACGCAGTATTTT
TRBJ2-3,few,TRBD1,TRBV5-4,CASSPGQGETQYF,TGTGCCAGCAGCCCGGGACAGGGAGAGACGCAGTATTTT
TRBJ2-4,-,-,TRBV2,CAVGQAGGMRGQYF,TGTGCCGTAGGACAGGCGGGAGGAATGAGGGGTCAGTACTTC
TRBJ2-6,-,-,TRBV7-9,CASSLQATGANVLTF,TGTGCCAGCAGCTTACAGGCTACTGGGGCCAACGTCCTGACTTTC
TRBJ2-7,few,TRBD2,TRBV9,CASSSLAGPYEQYF,TGTGCCAGCAGCTCCCTAGCGGGGCCCTACGAGCAGTACTTC
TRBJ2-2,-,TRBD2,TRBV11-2,CASSPRGGTNTGELFF,TGTGCCAGCAGCCCCCGGGGAGGGACGAACACCGGGGAGCTGTTTTTT
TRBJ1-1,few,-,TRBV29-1,CSAGEAINTEAFF,TGCAGCGCCGGGGAGGCGATTAACACTGAAGCTTTCTTT
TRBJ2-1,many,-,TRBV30,CAWSVSPFRSEQFF,TGTGCCTGGAGTGTAAGCCCCTTCCGTAGTGAGCAGTTCTTC
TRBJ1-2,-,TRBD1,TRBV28,CASSLPGTGVYGYTF,TGTGCCAGCAGTTTACCCGGGACAGGGGTATATGGCTACACCTTC
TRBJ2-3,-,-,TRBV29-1,CSVGGNRASTDTQYF,TGCAGCGTTGGAGGTAACAGGGCCTCGACAGATACGCAGTATTTT
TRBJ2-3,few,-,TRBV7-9,CASSFDLAGRSDTQYF,TGTGCCAGCAGCTTTGATCTGGCGGGAAGGTCAGATACGCAGTATTTT
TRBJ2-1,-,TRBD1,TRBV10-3,CAISPTGYGYNEQFF,TGTGCCATCAGCCCGACAGGGTACGGCTACAATGAGCAGTTCTTC
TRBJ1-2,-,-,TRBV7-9,CASGRQENYGYTF,TGTGCCAGCGGGCGACAGGAGAACTATGGCTACACCTTC
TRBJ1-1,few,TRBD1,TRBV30,CAWSPDRVDAFF,TGTGCCTGGAGTCCCGACAGGGTTGACGCTTTCTTT
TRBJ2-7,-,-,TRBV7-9,CASSQMGTRGEQYF,TGTGCCAGCAGCCAGATGGGAACCAGGGGTGAGCAGTACTTC
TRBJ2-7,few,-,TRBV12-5,CASGTDYEQYF,TGTGCTAGTGGTACTGACTACGAGCAGTACTTC
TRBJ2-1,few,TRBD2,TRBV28,CASSLLARSYNEQFF,TGTGCCAGCAGCCTACTAGCGCGCTCCTACAATGAGCAGTTCTTC
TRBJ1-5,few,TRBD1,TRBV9,CASSRGPGSNQPQHF,TGTGCCAGCAGTAGGGGGCCTGGGAGCAATCAGCCCCAGCATTTT
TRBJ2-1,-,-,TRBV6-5,CASRSRRAQFF,TGTGCCAGCAGGTCTAGGAGGGCCCAGTTCTTC
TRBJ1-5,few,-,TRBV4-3,CASSLTDNQPQHF,TGCGCCAGCAGCCTGACAGATAATCAGCCCCAGCATTTT
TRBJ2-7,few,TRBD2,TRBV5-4,CASSLKGWEGSYEQYF,TGTGCCAGCAGCTTGAAAGGGTGGGAGGGCTCCTACGAGCAGTACTTC
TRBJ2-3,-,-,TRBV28,CASQVRGLSTDTQYF,TGTGCCAGCCAAGTCCGGGGACTGAGCACAGATACGCAGTATTTT
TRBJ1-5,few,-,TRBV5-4,CASSSGRNQPQHF,TGTGCCAGCAGCTCGGGGAGAAATCAGCCCCAGCATTTT
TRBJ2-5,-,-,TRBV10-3,CAIGRQQETQYF,TGTGCCATCGGAAGACAGCAAGAGACCCAGTACTTC
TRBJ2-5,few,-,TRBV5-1,CASRSLETQYF,TGCGCCAGCAGGTCTTTGGAGACCCAGTACTTC
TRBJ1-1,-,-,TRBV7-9,CASLAPLAQGGLNTEAFF,TGTGCCAGCCTAGCTCCCCTCGCACAAGGGGGTTTGAACACTGAAGCTTTCTTT
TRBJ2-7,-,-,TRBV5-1,CASSTRPDYEQYF,TGCGCCAGCAGCACTCGTCCCGATTACGAGCAGTACTTC
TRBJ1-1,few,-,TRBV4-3,CASSQDTEAFF,TGCGCCAGCAGCCAGGACACCGAAGCTTTCTTT
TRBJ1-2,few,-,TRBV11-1,CASSLGGGGGYTF,TGTGCCAGCAGCTTAGGGGGAGGCGGCGGCTACACCTTC
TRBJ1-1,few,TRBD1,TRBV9,CASSALDRAAFF,TGTGCCAGCAGCGCTCTCGACAGGGCGGCTTTCTTT
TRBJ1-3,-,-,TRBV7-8,CASSSGPSPILGVYF,TGTGCCAGCAGCTCCGGACCGAGCCCAATCCTGGGAGTATATTTT
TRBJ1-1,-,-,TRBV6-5,CASRREKIMNTEAFF,TGTGCCAGCAGGAGGGAGAAGATCATGAACACTGAAGCTTTCTTT
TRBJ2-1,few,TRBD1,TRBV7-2,CASSSPQGADGNEQFF,TGTGCCAGCAGCTCACCACAGGGGGCGGATGGGAATGAGCAGTTCTTC
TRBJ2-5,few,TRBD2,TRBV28,CASSLQSGGKETQYF,TGTGCCAGCAGTCTCCAAAGCGGGGGGAAAGAGACCCAGTACTTC
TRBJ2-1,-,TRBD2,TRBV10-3,CAISEWGGRQGEQFF,TGTGCCATCAGTGAGTGGGGAGGGAGGCAGGGTGAGCAGTTCTTC
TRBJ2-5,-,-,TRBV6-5,CASRRGETQYF,TGTGCCAGTCGGAGAGGAGAGACCCAGTACTTC
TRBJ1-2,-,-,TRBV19,CASSRVSGSVYGYTF,TGTGCCAGTAGTCGGGTTTCGGGGAGCGTCTATGGCTACACCTTC
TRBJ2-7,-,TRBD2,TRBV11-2,CASSLVLGLAGETYEQYF,TGTGCCAGCAGCTTAGTTCTTGGCCTAGCGGGAGAAACCTACGAGCAGTACTTC
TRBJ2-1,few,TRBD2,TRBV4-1,CASSHHSGSGSYNEQFF,TGCGCCAGCAGCCACCATAGCGGGAGTGGTTCCTACAATGAGCAGTTCTTC
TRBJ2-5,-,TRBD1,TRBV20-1,CSRTGGETQYF,TGCAGCCGGACAGGCGGAGAGACCCAGTACTTC
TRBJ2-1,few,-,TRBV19,CASSSQGSIDNEQFF,TGTGCCAGTAGTAGTCAGGGGTCTATAGACAATGAGCAGTTCTTC
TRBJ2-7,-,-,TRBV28,CASKAGRGTYEQYF,TGTGCCAGCAAGGCGGGGCGTGGAACCTACGAGCAGTACTTC
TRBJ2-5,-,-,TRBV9,CASSVAEVETQYF,TGTGCCAGCAGCGTAGCGGAGGTGGAGACCCAGTACTTC
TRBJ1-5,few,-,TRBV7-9,CASSSKDGGYSNQPQHF,TGTGCCAGCAGCTCGAAGGACGGAGGATATAGCAATCAGCCCCAGCATTTT
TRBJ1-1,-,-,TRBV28,CASSSTGAGMNTEAFF,TGTGCCAGCAGCTCGACTGGGGCAGGGATGAACACTGAAGCTTTCTTT
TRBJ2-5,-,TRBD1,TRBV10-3,CATGQNLQETQYF,TGTGCCACGGGACAGAACCTCCAAGAGACCCAGTACTTC
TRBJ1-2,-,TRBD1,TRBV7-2,CASKPFRQGADGYTF,TGTGCCAGCAAGCCATTTAGACAGGGGGCGGATGGCTACACCTTC
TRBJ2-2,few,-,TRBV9,CASSVGRNTGELFF,TGTGCCAGCAGCGTAGGGAGGAACACCGGGGAGCTGTTTTTT
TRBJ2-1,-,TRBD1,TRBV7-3,CASSSGQGANEQFF,TGTGCCAGCAGCTCGGGACAGGGGGCGAATGAGCAGTTCTTC
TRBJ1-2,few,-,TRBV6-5,CAIDGYTF,TGTGCCATAGATGGCTACACCTTC
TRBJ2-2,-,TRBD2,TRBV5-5,CASSLQGAGVGSGELFF,TGTGCCAGCAGCCTACAAGGGGCGGGAGTAGGTTCCGGGGAGCTGTTTTTT
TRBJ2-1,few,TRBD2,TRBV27,CASSSRLAPEQFF,TGTGCCAGCAGTTCCCGACTAGCCCCTGAGCAGTTCTTC
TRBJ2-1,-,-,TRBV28,CASSLGHYDEQFF,TGTGCCAGCAGTTTAGGGCATTACGATGAGCAGTTCTTC
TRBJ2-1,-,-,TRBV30,CAWSRDTDEQFF,TGTGCCTGGAGTAGAGATACGGATGAGCAGTTCTTC